The 24 T cell receptor beta chains below were found in one sample sequenced in a study of monozygotic twins with inflammatory bowel disease. TCRdb reanalyzed the 5' RACE reads, giving one entry per CDR3 protein sequence and no DNA. Recorded here are about 380,000 distinct CDR3 sequences; the top ten clones represent around 2.6%. Material: blood. Source of these receptors: a human donor with ulcerative colitis or Crohn's disease, or a healthy co-twin of an affected twin (not recorded which).

The gene calls are TRBV25-1 and TRBJ2-1; the D gene TCRdb calls, TRBD2, cannot be checked with no DNA. The CDR3 loop spans 15 amino acids. Per the germline V gene, CDR1 is MGHDK and CDR2 is SYGVNS. CDR3: CASSEPLTEDNEQFF. The full variable domain, rest sourced from reference TRBV25-1 and TRBJ2-1, is EADIYQTPRYLVIGTGKKITLECSQTMGHDKMYWYQQDPGMELHLIHYSYGVNSTEKGDLSSESTVSRIRTEHFPLTLESARPSHTSQYLCASSEPLTEDNEQFFGPGTRLTVL.

The chain carries TRBV20-1 and TRBJ1-2; with no DNA, the TCRdb D assignment of TRBD1 cannot be verified. Looked up from germline, CDR1 is DFQATT and CDR2 is SNEGSKA (reference sequence). This CDR3 has 13 residues. CDR3 residues: CSALASDRGGYTF.

V and J are TRBV6-1 and TRBJ1-2. Germline loops: CDR1 MNHNS, CDR2 SASEGT. The CDR3 loop spans 15 amino acids. The CDR3 sequence: CASSGEGRVYYGYTF.

The chain has TRBV5-1 and TRBJ2-5; the D call from TCRdb, TRBD1, cannot be confirmed without DNA. The length of the CDR3 is 15 residues. Germline V gene data show CDR1 as SGHRS and CDR2 as YFSETQ. This chain's CDR3 is CASSILTTARETQYF.

V usage is TRBV12-3 or TRBV12-4 and J usage is TRBJ2-3; lacking DNA, the TRBD1 call made by TCRdb goes unchecked. The length of the CDR3 is 15 residues. The CDR3 spells CASSSHSGGTDTQYF.

This chain links TRBV28 with TRBJ2-3; TCRdb proposes TRBD1, but this gene call is untestable without DNA. CDR1 and CDR2 from the germline V gene are MDHEN and SYDVKM. The CDR3 runs 18 residues. The CDR3 loop reads CASSYLGQKMASTDTQYF.

The rearrangement joins TRBV29-1 to TRBJ2-1; TCRdb outputs TRBD1, but without DNA this stays unchecked. This CDR3 contains 16 residues. In germline, CDR1 is SQVTM, CDR2 ANQGSEA. CDR3 sequence reads: CSEASGWGMGDNEQFF.

The rearrangement joins TRBV5-1 to TRBJ2-7. Germline CDR1 reads SGHRS; CDR2 reads YFSETQ. The CDR3 covers 14 residues. This chain's CDR3 is CASSLVPGSHEQYF.

The chain combines TRBV18 with TRBJ2-5. Germline V gene lookup returns CDR1 KGHSH and CDR2 LQKENI. The CDR3 runs to 15 residues. The CDR3 spells CASSPRRSFQETQYF. Complete variable domain (other parts from reference TRBV18 and TRBJ2-5): NAGVMQNPRHLVRRRGQEARLRCSPMKGHSHVYWYRQLPEEGLKFMVYLQKENIIDESGMPKERFSAEFPKEGPSILRIQQVVRGDSAAYFCASSPRRSFQETQYFGPGTRLLVL.

The gene calls are TRBV6-1 and TRBJ1-5; TCRdb's D call, TRBD1, is unchecked because there is no DNA. Germline CDR1 reads MNHNS; CDR2 reads SASEGT. This CDR3 region has 15 residues. CDR3 residues: CASSGQTGRYQPQHF.

The J gene is TRBJ2-7, the V gene TRBV4-3; TCRdb picks TRBD1, but there is no DNA to check that call. The germline CDR1 and CDR2 sequences are LGHNA and YSLEER. The CDR3 runs 14 residues. CDR3 region: CASSQEDRDYEQYF.

The chain is built from TRBV27 and TRBJ1-2; TCRdb designates TRBD1, a call that cannot be tested without DNA. Germline V CDR1 and CDR2: MNHEY, SMNVEV (reference sequence). The CDR3 is made up of 14 amino acids. The CDR3 region is CASSRADRNYGYTF.

The gene calls are TRBV5-1 and TRBJ1-5; TCRdb selects TRBD1, and the lack of DNA leaves this call unchecked. This CDR3 contains 14 residues. Per the germline V gene, CDR1 is SGHRS and CDR2 is YFSETQ. The CDR3 here is CASSPGQVNQPQHF.

This chain connects TRBV7-3 to TRBJ2-7; as DNA is missing, the TRBD2 call by TCRdb cannot be tested. CDR1 is SGHTA, CDR2 FQGTGA, per germline. There are 12 residues in the CDR3. The CDR3 loop is CASSPPLNEQYF. Full variable domain (rest looked up from reference TRBV7-3 and TRBJ2-7): GAGVSQTPSNKVTEKGKYVELRCDPISGHTALYWYRQSLGQGPEFLIYFQGTGAADDSGLPNDRFFAVRPEGSVSTLKIQRTERGDSAVYLCASSPPLNEQYFGPGTRLTVT.

This chain connects TRBV12-3 or TRBV12-4 to TRBJ1-2. The CDR3 totals 13 residues. The chain's CDR3 is CASSQLNNYGYTF.

The CDR3 loop reads CASSPAEQVSSYEQYF. The chain carries TRBV14 and TRBJ2-7; the TCRdb call, TRBD1, lacks DNA for checking. The CDR3 extends over 16 amino acids. Germline CDR1 reads SGHDN; CDR2 reads FVKESK.

V and J are TRBV6-5 and TRBJ1-1; as DNA is missing, the TRBD1 call by TCRdb cannot be tested. Germline values: CDR1 MNHEY, CDR2 SVGAGI. This CDR3 contains 17 residues. CDR3 sequence reads: CASSYAVSRGLNTEAFF.

The chain uses TRBV6-1 and TRBJ2-1; the D call of TRBD2 rests on TCRdb alone, since no DNA is present to check it. This CDR3 contains 14 residues. Germline CDR1 and CDR2: MNHNS and SASEGT. The CDR3 sequence is CASNLAGAYNEQFF.

The chain uses TRBV27 and TRBJ2-7. The germline V gene has CDR1 MNHEY and CDR2 SMNVEV (reference sequence). The CDR3 is 13 amino acids. The CDR3 region is CASSSYLSYEQYF.

This rearrangement joins TRBV18 to TRBJ1-2; TCRdb calls TRBD1, which cannot be checked without DNA. The CDR3 is made up of 12 amino acids. Germline-derived CDR1 and CDR2 are KGHSH and LQKENI. CDR3 residues: CASSPPGTGYTF. The full variable domain, in which reference TRBV18 and TRBJ1-2 provide the parts outside the CDR3, is NAGVMQNPRHLVRRRGQEARLRCSPMKGHSHVYWYRQLPEEGLKFMVYLQKENIIDESGMPKERFSAEFPKEGPSILRIQQVVRGDSAAYFCASSPPGTGYTFGSGTRLTVV.

V is TRBV6-5 and J is TRBJ1-3; TCRdb names TRBD1, which stays unverified in the absence of DNA. The CDR3 runs to 15 residues. Germline CDR1 reads MNHEY; CDR2 reads SVGAGI. The CDR3 is CASSYFGTGVNTIYF.

The chain combines TRBV14 with TRBJ2-7. CDR1 and CDR2 (germline): SGHDN, FVKESK. The CDR3 runs 13 residues. The chain's CDR3 is CASSPYVKYKQYF.

The gene calls are TRBV14 and TRBJ2-7; the D gene TCRdb calls, TRBD1, cannot be checked with no DNA. Germline V gives CDR1 SGHDN, CDR2 FVKESK. CDR3 length: 14 residues. CDR3 sequence: CASSQGQGTLEQYF.

The chain employs TRBV19 and TRBJ1-5; TCRdb's D gene call, TRBD1, goes unchecked for lack of DNA. CDR1 and CDR2 (germline): LNHDA, SQIVND (reference sequence). The CDR3 sequence is 16 residues long. The CDR3 is CASSQGQVDSNQPQHF.